These 10 T cell receptor beta chains were all obtained from the same sample, sequenced in a study of T cell responses to AZD1222 COVID-19 vaccine. Generated by immunoSEQ multiplex PCR, the TCRdb table keeps only in-frame clones and is missing some. The sample has 120,000 to 150,000 clones; approximately 90% are singletons. The source was peripheral blood, collected on day 0 of MenACWY control vaccination. The source of these receptors is an adult in good health.

The chain employs TRBV7-9 and TRBJ1-2, with D uncertain. The CDR3 has 15 amino acids. V lost 2 bases to trimming and J lost 3 bases, with 13 bases between them. The V gene's germline CDR1 is SEHNR and CDR2 FQNEAQ (reference sequence). CDR3 sequence reads: CASSLNGRRDYGYTF. Written as DNA, the CDR3 is TGTGCCAGCAGCTTAAATGGACGAAGAGACTATGGCTACACCTTC.

This rearrangement joins TRBV6-2 or TRBV6-3 to TRBJ1-1, with a tentative D call TRBD1 (5 bases). This CDR3 is built from 19 residues. Trimming removed 0 bases from V and 3 bases from J, with 23 bases in between. Germline CDR1 reads MNHEY; CDR2 reads SVGEGT. The CDR3 reads CASSYSGGLEGLLDTEAFF. CDR3 sequence (DNA): TGTGCCAGCAGTTACTCGGGGGGTTTGGAGGGGCTTTTGGACACTGAAGCTTTCTTT.

The CDR3 sequence: CAWNTLGSGYTF. DNA for the CDR3: TGTGCCTGGAATACTTTGGGGTCTGGCTACACCTTC. This chain joins TRBV30 and TRBJ1-2; no clear D. Germline values: CDR1 GTSNPN, CDR2 SVGIG (reference sequence). Deletions cut 4 bases from V and 7 bases from J, with 13 bases between. The CDR3 spans 12 residues.

The chain couples TRBV27 to TRBJ1-2; D call uncertain. This CDR3 is 16 amino acids long. The germline gives CDR1 MNHEY, CDR2 SMNVEV (reference sequence). Trimming stripped 5 bases from V and 5 bases from J, with 21 bases between. DNA of the CDR3: TGTGCCAGCAGTATGGGTGACACACCGTCCGTATATGGCTACACCTTC. Its translation is CASSMGDTPSVYGYTF.

The chain recombines TRBV4-3 with TRBJ2-7; D gene unclear. CDR3 size: 13 residues. V was pared by 4 bases and J by 1 base, with 8 bases between. Germline V gene data show CDR1 as LGHNA and CDR2 as YSLEER. Here the CDR3 reads CASSRQTSYEQYF. The CDR3 DNA sequence: TGCGCCAGCAGCCGGCAGACGTCCTACGAGCAGTACTTC.

The chain is built from TRBV6-5 and TRBJ1-6, with 8 bases identical to TRBD1. This CDR3 spans 12 amino acids. Per germline, CDR1 MNHEY and CDR2 SVGAGI. V was clipped by 7 bases and J by 9 bases; unmatched bases: 2. The CDR3 coding sequence is TGTGCCAGCACCGGGACAGGTTCACCCCTCCACTTT. The encoded protein is CASTGTGSPLHF.

In this sample, this clone turned up once. The chain links TRBV15 to TRBJ1-2, with 7 bases identical to TRBD1. Germline values: CDR1 LNHNV, CDR2 YYDKDF (reference sequence). Trimming took 4 bases from V and 4 from J; bases not matched to a gene: 6. This CDR3 contains 14 residues. Here the CDR3 reads CATSINRGSYGYTF. CDR3 coding DNA: TGTGCCACCAGCATAAACAGGGGATCCTATGGCTACACCTTC.

The V call is TRBV28, the J call TRBJ1-5; D unresolved. Germline-derived CDR1 and CDR2 are MDHEN and SYDVKM. The V gene lost 5 bases and the J gene lost 7 bases, with 15 bases spanning the gap. The CDR3 contains 14 residues. CDR3 region: CASSPGGYGQPQHF. CDR3 DNA: TGTGCCAGCAGTCCCGGAGGATATGGCCAGCCCCAGCATTTT.

In its sample, this clone was seen a few times. The chain recombines TRBV2 with TRBJ1-5, with D tentatively TRBD1 (5 bases). With 6 bases removed from V and 2 bases from J, the gap between germline ends came to 11 bases. Germline V lookup: CDR1 SNHLY, CDR2 FYNNEI. This CDR3 is 14 amino acids long. The CDR3 is CASSRAGGNQPQHF. CDR3 DNA: TGTGCCAGCAGCCGGGCGGGGGGCAATCAGCCCCAGCATTTT.

This chain joins TRBV10-1 and TRBJ1-1; TRBD1 aligns across 10 bases. V lost 2 bases, J lost 3 bases, and 21 bases stayed unmatched. The CDR3 totals 21 residues. Germline CDR1 reads WNHNN; CDR2 reads SYGVQD (reference sequence). CDR3 residues: CASSERLRQQDRGTVDTEAFF. DNA for the CDR3: TGCGCCAGCAGTGAGAGGCTCAGGCAGCAGGACAGGGGGACGGTGGACACTGAAGCTTTCTTT.